The 27 T cell receptor beta chains in this list originate from one sample, sequenced in a study of blood T cells in healthy people across ages. Primed by a sample-barcoded 5' primer and a J-beta primer mix, a second PCR proceeded for roughly 6 to 12 cycles. From the 5' RACE reads, TCRdb called clonotypes with MiXCR, one entry per CDR3 protein. The table lists about 830,000 distinct CDR3 sequences, 62% of them singletons. The sequenced sample was blood. These receptors all stem from a man aged 25 to 40 in good health.

Only one count was recorded for this clonotype. One junction end disagrees with the germline gene, perhaps due to a read error. This chain joins TRBV28 and TRBJ2-4; possibly TRBD2 for D (6 bases). Germline V CDR1 and CDR2: MDHEN, SYDVKM. The CDR3 sequence is 16 residues long. The chain's CDR3 is CASSLIAGLAKTIQYF. The CDR3 DNA follows: TGTGCCAGCAGTTTAATCGCGGGGCTAGCCAAAACCATTCAGTACTTC.

The chain joins TRBV4-2 to TRBJ1-4; D not resolved. V lost 0 bases, J lost 3 bases, and 11 bases lay in between. The CDR3 runs to 16 residues. CDR1 and CDR2 (germline): LGHNA, YNFKEQ. The CDR3 loop is CASSQEVGKANEKLFF. CDR3 bases: TGTGCCAGCAGCCAAGAGGTTGGGAAGGCTAATGAAAAACTGTTTTTT.

This clonotype was found a few times. The chain employs TRBV7-8 and TRBJ2-7; D assignment may be TRBD1 or TRBD2 (5 bases each). Trimming cost V 5 bases and J 4 bases, with 18 bases left between them. The CDR3 is made up of 15 amino acids. CDR1 and CDR2 from the germline V gene are SGHVS and FQNEAQ. CDR3 region: CASSLIRGASYEQYF. The DNA of the CDR3 is TGTGCCAGCAGCCTAATCCGAGGGGCGTCGTACGAGCAGTACTTC.

This clonotype was seen only once. This chain connects TRBV29-1 to TRBJ2-1, with a tentative D call TRBD2 (6 bases). V lost 2 bases and J 5 bases, leaving 16 bases between the germline ends. Germline V gives CDR1 SQVTM, CDR2 ANQGSEA. The CDR3 spans 15 residues. The CDR3 protein is CSVERDSAAHNEQFF. The CDR3 DNA reads as TGCAGCGTTGAACGGGACTCTGCCGCTCACAATGAGCAGTTCTTC.

This clonotype was detected only a few times. The V call is TRBV7-9, the J call TRBJ2-6; 10 nucleotides align to TRBD1. This CDR3 has 18 residues. CDR1 is SEHNR, CDR2 FQNEAQ, per germline (reference sequence). Unmatched junction bases numbered 10, after V lost 4 bases and J lost 4 bases. In DNA, the CDR3 is TGTGCCAGCAGCTCCCCGGGGACAGGGGTATCGGGGGCCAACGTCCTGACTTTC. As protein: CASSSPGTGVSGANVLTF.

In its sample, this clonotype was seen a few times. The chain employs TRBV10-3 and TRBJ2-5; 7 positions match TRBD1. The CDR3 runs to 17 residues. The germline CDR1 and CDR2 sequences are ENHRY and SYGVKD. V shed 7 bases and J 3 bases; nucleotides not matched to a gene: 17. As DNA, the CDR3 is TGTGCCATCAAGTCGGGCAGGGGGTTTGAAGGGGAAGAGACCCAGTACTTC. Its protein product is CAIKSGRGFEGEETQYF.

The chain is built from TRBV7-2 and TRBJ2-5; D possibly uses TRBD1 or TRBD2 (5 bases each). Looked up from germline, CDR1 is SGHTA and CDR2 is FQGNSA. Deletions cut 5 bases from V and 2 bases from J, with 15 bases between. The length of the CDR3 is 15 residues. The CDR3 DNA is TGTGCCAGCAGCATCCCCGGGACCGGTCAAGAGACCCAGTACTTC. It codes for CASSIPGTGQETQYF.

The V gene is TRBV2, the J gene TRBJ2-4; 7 positions match TRBD1. The tail of the sequence fits TRBJ2-7 better, so the J call may be wrong. The V gene's germline CDR1 is SNHLY and CDR2 FYNNEI. CDR3 length: 13 residues. The CDR3 region has the DNA TGTGCCAGCAGCCGACAGGGTTACTTCGAGCAGTACTTC. It translates to CASSRQGYFEQYF.

There are a few counts of this clonotype. V is TRBV7-2 and J is TRBJ2-7; 9 nucleotides line up with TRBD1. Trimming removed 4 bases from V and 1 base from J; junction bases left unmatched: 5. Germline V gives CDR1 SGHTA, CDR2 FQGNSA. The CDR3 length is 15 residues. The CDR3: CASSYNRGLSYEQYF. CDR3 sequence (DNA): TGTGCCAGCAGCTACAACAGGGGGCTATCCTACGAGCAGTACTTC.

The rearrangement joins TRBV20-1 to TRBJ1-1, with unresolved D. The ends were cut back, 5 bases at V and 3 bases at J, with 19 bases in the middle. Germline V gene sequence: CDR1 DFQATT, CDR2 SNEGSKA (reference sequence). The CDR3 loop spans 15 amino acids. The CDR3 spells CSARPESVEDTEAFF. The CDR3 nucleotides are TGCAGTGCTCGGCCTGAAAGCGTGGAGGACACTGAAGCTTTCTTT.

This chain joins TRBV7-2 and TRBJ2-7; D unresolved. CDR3 size: 11 residues. V gave up 5 bases and J gave up 6 bases, with 8 bases separating them. Germline V gene data show CDR1 as SGHTA and CDR2 as FQGNSA. The CDR3 DNA sequence: TGTGCCAGCAGCCAACCTGGCGAGCAGTACTTC. Protein product: CASSQPGEQYF.

V and J are TRBV7-9 and TRBJ1-5; D perhaps matches TRBD1 (6 bases). The CDR3 contains 14 residues. The V and J ends lost 3 bases and 2 bases respectively, with 8 bases between them. The germline V gene encodes CDR1 SEHNR and CDR2 FQNEAQ (reference sequence). CDR3 bases: TGTGCCAGCAGCTTCACAGGGCGCAATCAGCCCCAGCATTTT. Translated: CASSFTGRNQPQHF.

The chain combines TRBV4-3 with TRBJ2-1; 8 bases are shared with TRBD1. Trimming at V came to 1 base and at J to 7 bases, leaving 9 bases not matched to a gene. CDR1 and CDR2 from the germline V gene are LGHNA and YSLEER. The CDR3 loop spans 16 amino acids. CDR3 protein: CASSQGNRGVGNEQFF. In nucleotides, the CDR3 is TGCGCCAGCAGCCAAGGGAACAGGGGGGTGGGGAATGAGCAGTTCTTC.

This clonotype was observed a handful of times. J is TRBJ2-1 and V is TRBV7-9, with D tentatively TRBD2 (6 bases). The CDR3 runs 15 residues. V was clipped by 6 bases and J by 3 bases, with 15 bases between them. Germline V gene sequence: CDR1 SEHNR, CDR2 FQNEAQ (reference sequence). This chain's CDR3 is CASRPVRGNYNEQFF. CDR3 sequence (DNA): TGTGCCAGCAGACCTGTGCGCGGGAACTACAATGAGCAGTTCTTC.

The rearrangement links TRBV12-3 or TRBV12-4 to TRBJ1-5; unclear D gene. Trimming left V 6 bases short and J 3 bases short, with 12 bases between. The CDR3 spans 14 residues. The CDR3 sequence is CASSLRETNQPQHF. CDR3 sequence (DNA): TGTGCCAGCAGCTTAAGGGAAACCAATCAGCCCCAGCATTTT.

The V and J genes are TRBV20-1 and TRBJ2-5, with 7 nucleotides matching TRBD1. The CDR3 extends over 14 amino acids. Germline CDR1 and CDR2: DFQATT and SNEGSKA (reference sequence). CDR3 DNA: TGCAGCGCCCCGCCCGGGACAGACCAAGAGACCCAGTACTTC. Its translation is CSAPPGTDQETQYF.

The chain recombines TRBV20-1 with TRBJ2-1, with D unresolved. This CDR3 comprises 15 residues. Germline V gene data show CDR1 as DFQATT and CDR2 as SNEGSKA (reference sequence). Trimming shortened V by 2 bases and J by 0 bases, and 11 bases separated the two germline ends. The CDR3 DNA follows: TGCAGTGCTAGATCCAGCCTCCGCTCCTACAATGAGCAGTTCTTC. Its translation: CSARSSLRSYNEQFF.

The chain uses TRBV12-3 or TRBV12-4 and TRBJ2-6; D might be TRBD1 or TRBD2, each matching 7 bases. The CDR3 extends over 19 amino acids. V lost 6 bases and J 2 bases, leaving 23 bases between the germline ends. The CDR3 DNA reads as TGTGCCAGCAGCCCTACCACTAGCGAGGGGGCTCCTGGGGCCAACGTCCTGACTTTC. Translating it yields CASSPTTSEGAPGANVLTF.

The V call is TRBV5-1, the J call TRBJ2-7, with D uncertain. Trimming stripped 4 bases from V and 3 bases from J, with 14 bases between. Per germline, CDR1 SGHRS and CDR2 YFSETQ. The CDR3 length is 14 residues. The CDR3 reads CASSPRSTIYEQYF. The CDR3 DNA reads TGCGCCAGCAGCCCTCGCAGCACAATCTACGAGCAGTACTTC. Full variable domain (missing parts from reference TRBV5-1 and TRBJ2-7): KAGVTQTPRYLIKTRGQQVTLSCSPISGHRSVSWYQQTPGQGLQFLFEYFSETQRNKGNFPGRFSGRQFSNSRSEMNVSTLELGDSALYLCASSPRSTIYEQYFGPGTRLTVT.

This clonotype occurred a few times. The junction departs from the called germline gene at one end, perhaps through a read error. J is TRBJ2-1 and V is TRBV7-7; TRBD1 matches at 8 bases. The CDR3 extends over 15 amino acids. Germline V gene lookup returns CDR1 SSHAT and CDR2 FNYEAQ (reference sequence). The CDR3 reads CASSLGDRGYSEQFF. The CDR3 DNA follows: TGTGCCAGCAGCTTAGGAGACAGGGGTTACAGTGAGCAGTTCTTC.

V usage is TRBV20-1 and J usage is TRBJ2-3, with TRBD1 matching over 8 bases. Germline values: CDR1 DFQATT, CDR2 SNEGSKA (reference sequence). This CDR3 has 15 amino acids. Trimming removed 5 bases from V and 0 bases from J; junction bases left unmatched: 7. Written as DNA, the CDR3 is TGCAGTGCTCCCCGACAGGGGCTGAGCACAGATACGCAGTATTTT. It specifies CSAPRQGLSTDTQYF.

The V and J genes are TRBV6-2 or TRBV6-3 and TRBJ1-5; D remains ambiguous. V was cut by 7 bases and J by 6 bases, with 13 bases left in between. Germline V lookup: CDR1 MNHEY, CDR2 SVGEGT. This CDR3 region has 13 residues. The CDR3 nucleotides are TGTGCCAGCACCCCACAGTCGGTTCAGCCCCAGCATTTT. It translates to CASTPQSVQPQHF.

A remark on this clonotype: Possible read error: a much larger clone is one base away. This likely comes from a read error, as the CDR3 has no conserved phenylalanine or tryptophan at its end. The chain combines TRBV29-1 with TRBJ2-4; TRBD1 matches 9 bases. The end of the DNA fits TRBJ2-7 better, so the J call may be wrong. This CDR3 has 12 residues. Germline values: CDR1 SQVTM, CDR2 ANQGSEA. Here the CDR3 DNA reads TGCAGCGCCGGGACAGGGACCTACGAGCAGTACTCC. Translation: CSAGTGTYEQYS.

This chain joins TRBV7-2 and TRBJ2-1; TRBD2 matches 9 bases. The V gene end was trimmed by 6 bases and the J gene end by 5 bases; junction bases not matched to a gene: 11. The CDR3 sequence is 16 residues long. The germline V gene has CDR1 SGHTA and CDR2 FQGNSA. CDR3 bases: TGTGCCAGCAGTATCAATAGCGGGGGACCTAACAATGAGCAGTTCTTC. It is translated as CASSINSGGPNNEQFF.

This chain joins TRBV11-2 and TRBJ1-2; tentatively, D is TRBD1 (6 bases). V dropped 5 bases and J dropped 4 bases, with 17 bases sitting between them. In germline, CDR1 is SGHAT, CDR2 FQNNGV. The CDR3 covers 15 residues. The CDR3 loop is CASSPIIGGGYGYTF. The CDR3 DNA sequence: TGTGCCAGCAGCCCCATTATAGGGGGAGGCTATGGCTACACCTTC.

The J gene is TRBJ2-5, the V gene TRBV4-3, with 8 bases aligning to TRBD2. The germline gives CDR1 LGHNA, CDR2 YSLEER. The V segment lost 2 bases and the J segment 2 bases; nucleotides outside the gene matches: 7. The CDR3 is 16 residues long. The CDR3 loop is CASSQKRGLLQETQYF. As DNA, the CDR3 is TGCGCCAGCAGCCAAAAGCGGGGGCTTCTTCAAGAGACCCAGTACTTC.

Worth noting for this clonotype: This could be a read error, since a much larger clone is one nucleotide away. The chain has TRBV13 and TRBJ2-5; TRBD1 matches at 7 bases. Germline loops: CDR1 PRHDT, CDR2 FYEKMQ (reference sequence). The CDR3 extends over 13 amino acids. V dropped 5 bases and J dropped 13; count of bases not matched to a gene: 13. DNA of the CDR3: TGTGCCAGCAGCCTCATGGGGCGACAGGGTCGGTACTTC. Translation: CASSLMGRQGRYF.